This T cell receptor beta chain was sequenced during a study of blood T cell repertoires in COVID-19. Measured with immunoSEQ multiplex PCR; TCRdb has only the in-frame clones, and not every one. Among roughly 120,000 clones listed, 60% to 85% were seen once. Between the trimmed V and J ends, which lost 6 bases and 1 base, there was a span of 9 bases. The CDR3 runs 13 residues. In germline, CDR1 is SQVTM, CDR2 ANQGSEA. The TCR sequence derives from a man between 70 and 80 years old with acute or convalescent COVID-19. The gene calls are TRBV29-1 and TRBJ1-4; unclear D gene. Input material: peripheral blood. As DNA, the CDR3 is TGCAGCGTACGAACGGGAACTAATGAAAAACTGTTTTTT. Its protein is CSVRTGTNEKLFF.